The clone carrying this T cell receptor (beta chain) showed up many times. The data were obtained in a study of glioma-infiltrating T cells. V was trimmed by 5 bases and J by 6 bases, leaving 14 bases between them. The germline CDR1 and CDR2 sequences are ENHRY and SYGVKD. This CDR3 has 15 residues. The iRepertoire nested amplicon-rescue multiplex PCR amplified TCR alpha and beta CDR3s from RNA. Input was about 85-400 ng of tissue mRNA or PBMC total RNA. MiXCR was run by TCRdb on the multiplex PCR reads, yielding one entry per CDR3 protein. This sample carries approximately 190,000 distinct CDR3 sequences, 30% to 40% of them seen once, and the ten largest clones take 20% to 25%.

The genes are TRBV10-3 and TRBJ1-6; D is undetermined. The sequencing input was glioma tissue, nonneoplastic brain tissue, or PBMCs (not recorded which). The TCR comes from a human donor with low-grade glioma or glioblastoma, undergoing nonglioma brain surgery, or in good health (not recorded which). CDR3 sequence reads: CAISPNGVGNSPLHF. The CDR3 DNA is TGTGCCATCAGTCCCAACGGGGTGGGTAATTCACCCCTCCACTTT.